The next 20 T cell receptor beta chains were all read from a single sample in a study of blood T cell repertoires in COVID-19. Sequencing was performed with immunoSEQ multiplex PCR; in TCRdb, only in-frame clones are kept and a portion is missing. Here the sample spans tens of thousands of clones, 80% to 95% being singletons. The sample taken for sequencing was peripheral blood. The receptor source for this set is a woman over 75 with active COVID-19.

The chain has TRBV3-1 (or the pseudogene TRBV3-2) and TRBJ2-5, with 10 bases aligning to TRBD2. V gave up 2 bases and J gave up 7 bases; unmatched junction bases: 13. Germline loops: CDR1 LGHDT, CDR2 YNNKEL (reference sequence). The CDR3 is made up of 17 amino acids. The CDR3 spells CASSQTPGLAGAGTQYF. Here the CDR3 DNA reads TGTGCCAGCAGCCAAACTCCCGGGCTAGCGGGGGCTGGGACCCAGTACTTC.

The rearrangement links TRBV11-3 to TRBJ2-1, with 7 bases fitting TRBD1. This CDR3 is 15 amino acids long. Germline V gene lookup returns CDR1 SGHNT and CDR2 YENEEA. The V segment lost 1 base and the J segment 2 bases; nucleotides outside the gene matches: 2. CDR3: CASSLGGGTYNEQFF. The DNA of the CDR3 is TGTGCCAGCAGCTTAGGAGGGGGCACCTACAATGAGCAGTTCTTC.

The chain links TRBV10-1 to TRBJ1-2; 9 bases line up with TRBD1. There are 14 residues in the CDR3. Germline V gives CDR1 WNHNN, CDR2 SYGVQD (reference sequence). V shed 6 bases and J 7 bases; nucleotides not matched to a gene: 9. The DNA for the CDR3 is TGCGCCAGCAGGCTCCACGGGACAGGGAGTGGCTACACCTTC. This translates into CASRLHGTGSGYTF.

This clone was observed once. The V and J genes are TRBV11-2 and TRBJ2-1, with D perhaps matching TRBD2 (6 bases). This CDR3 has 15 residues. Trimming removed 4 bases at V and 1 base at J, with 11 bases between. CDR1 and CDR2 from the germline V gene are SGHAT and FQNNGV. The CDR3 region is CASSSMTSSYNEQFF. The CDR3 DNA follows: TGTGCCAGCAGCTCGATGACTAGTTCCTACAATGAGCAGTTCTTC.

This clone was counted a few times. This chain joins TRBV24-1 and TRBJ2-3, with 8 nucleotides matching TRBD1. The CDR3 spans 15 residues. Trimming cost V 7 bases and J 1 base; bases outside gene matches: 6. Germline V gives CDR1 KGHDR, CDR2 SFDVKD. The CDR3 is CATSPDRVRTDTQYF. The CDR3 DNA sequence: TGTGCCACCAGCCCGGACAGGGTCCGCACAGATACGCAGTATTTT.

The chain links TRBV12-2 to TRBJ2-7; the table's D call, TRBD2, was not checked against the DNA. TRBV12-2 is recorded as a pseudogene. This CDR3 is built from 15 residues. The CDR3 region has the DNA TGTGCAAGTCGCTTAGAAGTGCTAGCCGCCTACGAGCAGTACGTC. Translating gives CASRLEVLAAYEQYV.

The rearrangement uses TRBV24-1 and TRBJ2-5; no firm D call. Trimming left V 0 bases short and J 3 bases short, with 7 bases between. CDR1 and CDR2 (germline): KGHDR, SFDVKD. This CDR3 is built from 14 residues. CDR3 loop: CATSDLRDEETQYF. DNA of the CDR3: TGTGCCACCAGTGATTTGCGAGATGAAGAGACCCAGTACTTC.

The chain has TRBV11-2 and TRBJ2-7, with 10 positions matching TRBD1. The CDR3 contains 14 residues. The germline V gene has CDR1 SGHAT and CDR2 FQNNGV. V shed 4 bases, J shed 5 bases, and the junction held 5 bases outside the gene matches. The CDR3 spells CASSSAGTGDEQYF. The CDR3 DNA reads as TGTGCCAGCAGCTCAGCCGGGACAGGGGACGAGCAGTACTTC.

This CDR3 reads CASSWPAGTGPSNYGYTF. The DNA of the CDR3 is TGCGCCAGCAGCTGGCCGGCGGGGACAGGACCTTCTAACTATGGCTACACCTTC. The rearrangement joins TRBV5-1 to TRBJ1-2; 8 nucleotides agree with TRBD1. Trimming at V came to 3 bases and at J to 0 bases, leaving 13 bases not matched to a gene. The germline gives CDR1 SGHRS, CDR2 YFSETQ. The CDR3 spans 18 residues.

This clone has only one observation. The CDR3 reads CASSQTRQETQYF. CDR3 in DNA: TGTGCCAGCAGTCAGACTCGGCAAGAGACCCAGTACTTC. J is TRBJ2-5 and V is TRBV3-1 (or the pseudogene TRBV3-2), with unresolved D. The CDR3 spans 13 residues. The ends were cut back, 6 bases at V and 2 bases at J, with 10 bases in the middle. Germline CDR1 and CDR2: LGHDT and YNNKEL (reference sequence).

The CDR3 sequence: CASSFGWGAEAFF. The CDR3 nucleotides are TGTGCCAGCAGCTTCGGGTGGGGCGCGGAAGCTTTCTTT. This chain connects TRBV5-5 to TRBJ1-1, with D possibly matching TRBD1 (5 bases). Germline CDR1 and CDR2: SGHKS and YYEKEE (reference sequence). Trimming pared 2 bases from V and 8 bases from J, leaving 13 bases between. This CDR3 has 13 amino acids.

The chain links TRBV2 to TRBJ2-2; 14 positions agree with TRBD2. Germline V gene lookup returns CDR1 SNHLY and CDR2 FYNNEI. CDR3 size: 17 residues. J lost 1 base, V lost 10 bases, and 8 bases had no gene match. The CDR3 DNA sequence: TGTGCCACCCTACCTGGACTAGCGGGGGGGAACACCGGGGAGCTGTTTTTT. It codes for CATLPGLAGGNTGELFF.

This clone was found once. The genes are TRBV18 and TRBJ2-5, with TRBD2 matching over 8 bases. CDR1 and CDR2 from the germline V gene are KGHSH and LQKENI. J gave up 4 bases and V 0 bases, and 4 bases lay outside the gene matches. The CDR3 runs to 15 residues. The CDR3 sequence: CASSPPAGVAETQYF. As DNA, the CDR3 is TGTGCCAGCTCACCACCAGCGGGAGTGGCAGAGACCCAGTACTTC. Using reference TRBV18 and TRBJ2-5 for the parts outside the CDR3, the full variable domain is NAGVMQNPRHLVRRRGQEARLRCSPMKGHSHVYWYRQLPEEGLKFMVYLQKENIIDESGMPKERFSAEFPKEGPSILRIQQVVRGDSAAYFCASSPPAGVAETQYFGPGTRLLVL.

This sequence joins TRBV2 and TRBJ2-1; a weak D match, TRBD1 (6 bases). The germline V and J ends were trimmed by 6 bases and 0 bases, with 12 bases remaining between them. The CDR3 is 15 residues long. The germline V gene encodes CDR1 SNHLY and CDR2 FYNNEI. This chain's CDR3 is CASRSRGGSYNEQFF. CDR3 bases: TGTGCCAGCAGGTCCCGAGGGGGCTCCTACAATGAGCAGTTCTTC.

The chain combines TRBV7-9 with TRBJ2-3; 9 nucleotides agree with TRBD2. Germline V gives CDR1 SEHNR, CDR2 FQNEAQ (reference sequence). V was clipped by 4 bases and J by 5 bases; unmatched bases: 7. The CDR3 length is 15 residues. As DNA, the CDR3 is TGTGCCAGCAGCTCGGGCGGGAGGGCCGGAGATACGCAGTATTTT. Translation: CASSSGGRAGDTQYF.

The chain is built from TRBV30 and TRBJ1-6, with 7 bases identical to TRBD1. V gave up 2 bases and J gave up 7 bases; unmatched junction bases: 5. Germline lookup yields CDR1 GTSNPN and CDR2 SVGIG (reference sequence). This CDR3 comprises 14 residues. The CDR3 DNA sequence: TGTGCCTGGAGTTCCGGGACAGAGAATTCACCCCTCCACTTT. It is translated as CAWSSGTENSPLHF. Full variable domain (remainder filled in from reference TRBV30 and TRBJ1-6): SQTIHQWPATLVQPVGSPLSLECTVEGTSNPNLYWYRQAAGRGLQLLFYSVGIGQISSEVPQNLSASRPQDRQFILSSKKLLLSDSGFYLCAWSSGTENSPLHFGNGTRLTVT.

V gene TRBV2 combines with J gene TRBJ1-3; D is ambiguous. Deletions cut 9 bases from V and 4 bases from J, with 7 bases between. The CDR3 extends over 11 amino acids. CDR1 SNHLY and CDR2 FYNNEI come from the germline V gene. CDR3 sequence reads: CASPLGNTIYF. In nucleotides, the CDR3 is TGTGCCAGTCCCCTGGGAAACACCATATATTTT.

This sequence joins TRBV20-1 and TRBJ2-7; 8 nucleotides match TRBD2. The germline V gene encodes CDR1 DFQATT and CDR2 SNEGSKA (reference sequence). This CDR3 contains 15 residues. Trimming took 3 bases from V and 3 from J; bases not matched to a gene: 10. CDR3 in amino acids: CSASAISGRNYEQYF. CDR3 bases: TGCAGTGCTAGTGCAATCAGCGGGAGAAACTACGAGCAGTACTTC.

The rearrangement links TRBV5-4 to TRBJ2-5, with D perhaps TRBD2 (6 bases). The CDR3 spans 14 residues. Germline V lookup: CDR1 SGHNT, CDR2 YYREEE (reference sequence). V lost 0 bases and J 2 bases, leaving 8 bases between the germline ends. CDR3 protein: CASSLGGEQETQYF. The CDR3 coding sequence is TGTGCCAGCAGCTTGGGCGGGGAACAAGAGACCCAGTACTTC.

The V call is TRBV9, the J call TRBJ1-2; perhaps TRBD1 as D (5 bases). Germline-derived CDR1 and CDR2 are SGDLS and YYNGEE. V dropped 0 bases and J dropped 3 bases, with 21 bases sitting between them. This CDR3 comprises 18 residues. The CDR3 is CASSVGRVVGQGDYGYTF. As DNA, the CDR3 is TGTGCCAGCAGCGTAGGGAGGGTCGTGGGTCAGGGCGACTATGGCTACACCTTC.